The TCR beta chain described here comes from a study of sequential checkpoint blockade in melanoma. Study-level information: Maintenance nivolumab came after either treatment sequence. After nivolumab or ipilimumab alone, 20 to 25 patients had week-13 rebiopsies.

Treatment defined: randomized to nivolumab then ipilimumab (arm A) or the reverse (arm B). The CDR3 consists of 15 residues. Per germline, CDR1 SSHAT and CDR2 FNYEAQ (reference sequence). Trimming pared 5 bases from V and 0 bases from J, leaving 14 bases between. Clones were read by immunoSEQ multiplex PCR, and TCRdb kept only the in-frame ones, dropping some. The table has more than 8,500 clones, roughly 25% seen once; the top ten hold around 11%. The sequence was collected from a human donor with melanoma. Here the sequenced sample was tumor tissue (inferred from file names), taken from a patient given nivolumab and ipilimumab in sequence. The chain is built from TRBV7-7 and TRBJ2-7; possible D gene TRBD2, 5 bases. The CDR3: CASSQADGSSYEQYF. For the CDR3, the DNA is TGTGCCAGCAGCCAAGCGGACGGCAGCTCCTACGAGCAGTACTTC.